The T cell receptor (beta chain) described here comes from a study of blood T cells in healthy people across ages. Study-level findings and limits: Age brought a roughly linear fall in TCR beta diversity measured per million T cells. Possibly confounding the expanded clonotype changes was the fact that donor CMV status was unknown.

A second PCR of roughly 7 to 11 cycles used a sample-barcoded 5' primer and a J-beta primer mix. TCRdb reprocessed the 5' RACE reads via MiXCR and lists one record per CDR3 protein. Here the sample spans approximately 900,000 distinct CDR3 sequences, under 50% being singletons. Each of the donors had roughly 9.7 milliliters of peripheral blood drawn into EDTA-treated Vacutainer tubes. V lost 1 base and J 2 bases, leaving 16 bases between the germline ends. The CDR3 contains 17 residues. With regard to this clonotype: Its antigen remains unknown.

The sequencing input was blood. The chain has TRBV12-3 or TRBV12-4 and TRBJ2-3; either TRBD1 or TRBD2 may fit D (5 bases each). The clonotype comes from a man in his thirties or forties in good health. CDR3 sequence (DNA): TGTGCCAGCAGTTTAGAGGATGGGGGTAGAGACACAGATACGCAGTATTTT. Translated, it gives CASSLEDGGRDTDTQYF.